These T cell receptor beta chains were read from a single sample in a study of shared clonotypes between healthy human individuals. Sequenced by immunoSEQ multiplex PCR; TCRdb stores in-frame clones only, minus some. The sample contains some 2.1 million clones, 85% to 95% of which appear only once. The specimen sequenced was naive CD8+ T cells sorted from blood. The receptors originated from a man between 18 and 29 years old in good health. The CDR3 runs from the conserved cysteine through the conserved F or W.

V: TRBV13
CDR3: CASSLGRSYEQYF

V: TRBV6-1
CDR3: CASSEPTGLAVIGDTQYF

V: TRBV4-1
CDR3: CASSQGGTLNSPLHF

V: TRBV29-1
CDR3: CSAIQGAGNTIYF

V: TRBV11-2
CDR3: CASSPLGLYWETQYF

V: TRBV14
CDR3: CASSQVSGGENTGELFF

V: TRBV7-3
CDR3: CASSRQGAEAGANVLTF

V: TRBV7-6
CDR3: CASSPTVGIEQFF

V: TRBV27
CDR3: CASSLFGGFNQPQHF

V: TRBV4-1
CDR3: CASSHGGIYEQYF

V: TRBV7-9
CDR3: CASSLATSGDYEQYF

V: TRBV29-1
CDR3: CSVDETSGTETQYF

V: TRBV27
CDR3: CASSVGTELAKNIQYF

V: TRBV6-1
CDR3: CASSEAPMGVDEQYF

V: TRBV9
CDR3: CASSLIEGQVLYGYTF

V: TRBV6-1
CDR3: CASSEGGLMGVYEQYF

V: TRBV2
CDR3: CASSEARLNEQFF

V: TRBV28
CDR3: CASSLDSYYGYTF

V: TRBV4-2
CDR3: CASSQVGRSTEAFF

V: TRBV11-2
CDR3: CASSLNWDRGETQYF

V: TRBV6-5
CDR3: CASSYSTGATGELFF

V: TRBV23-1
CDR3: CASSLGGLAGVEDTQYF

V: TRBV27
CDR3: CASSLGRGNTGELFF

V: TRBV7-9
CDR3: CASSLAPSYNEQFF

V: TRBV7-6
CDR3: CASSFRTGASTDTQYF

V: TRBV27
CDR3: CASSLSEQVANTEAFF

V: TRBV27
CDR3: CASRTGGAAEAFF

V: TRBV13
CDR3: CASSRQAGEQYF

V: TRBV28
CDR3: CASSFSSSGNTIYF

V: TRBV6-5
CDR3: CASSPRVAGNTIYF

V: TRBV6-5
CDR3: CASRTPSGNEQFF

V: TRBV2
CDR3: CASRMGQGNTEAFF

V: TRBV27
CDR3: CASSLDRGVGAGDEQFF

V: TRBV27
CDR3: CASSLSAGTGNTIYF

V: TRBV10-3
CDR3: CAISGEGAGQYF

V: TRBV13
CDR3: CASSPRGSGGYEQYF

V: TRBV2
CDR3: CASSDSGEEDEQFF

V: TRBV4-1
CDR3: CASSQGWLAEETQYF

V: TRBV7-2
CDR3: CASSLLLGTDYGYTF

V: TRBV6-5
CDR3: CASSTLYGTDTQYF

V: TRBV4-1
CDR3: CASSSGTAGNTIYF

V: TRBV11-1
CDR3: CASSWTEGVTDTQYF

V: TRBV29-1
CDR3: CSVPSGGQLTPNPEAFF

V: TRBV19
CDR3: CASTGESYYTEAFF

V: TRBV5-6
CDR3: CASSPLLAGEPGELFF

V: TRBV6-1
CDR3: CASSEGNQPQHF

V: TRBV6-1
CDR3: CASSLGVNEQYF

V: TRBV28
CDR3: CASRPYLPSAQGPQGYTF

V: TRBV7-9
CDR3: CASSLDGLAVPYF

V: TRBV19
CDR3: CASSKITGTGVLGNTEAFF

V: TRBV5-8
CDR3: CASSLGTQGENQPQHF

V: TRBV29-1
CDR3: CSVEKGGETQYF

V: TRBV29-1
CDR3: CSVAGDRGAEAFF

V: TRBV6-6
CDR3: CASSYTTVIDQPQHF

V: TRBV11-3
CDR3: CASSLEMGGTSYEQYF